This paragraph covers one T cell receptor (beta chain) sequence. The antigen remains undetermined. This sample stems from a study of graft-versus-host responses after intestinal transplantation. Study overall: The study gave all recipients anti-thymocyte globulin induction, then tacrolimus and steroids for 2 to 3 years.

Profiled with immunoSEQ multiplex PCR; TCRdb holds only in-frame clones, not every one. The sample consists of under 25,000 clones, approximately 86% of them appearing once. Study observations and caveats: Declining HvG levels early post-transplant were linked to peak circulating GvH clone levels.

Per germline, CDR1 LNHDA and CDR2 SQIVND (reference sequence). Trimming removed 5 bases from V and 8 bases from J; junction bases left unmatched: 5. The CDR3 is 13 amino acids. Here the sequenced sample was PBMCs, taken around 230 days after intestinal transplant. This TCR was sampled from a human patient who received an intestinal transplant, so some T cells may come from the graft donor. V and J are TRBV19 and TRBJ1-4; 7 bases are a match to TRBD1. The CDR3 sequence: CASSPWDSEKLFF. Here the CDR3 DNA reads TGTGCCAGTAGTCCGTGGGACAGCGAAAAACTGTTTTTT.